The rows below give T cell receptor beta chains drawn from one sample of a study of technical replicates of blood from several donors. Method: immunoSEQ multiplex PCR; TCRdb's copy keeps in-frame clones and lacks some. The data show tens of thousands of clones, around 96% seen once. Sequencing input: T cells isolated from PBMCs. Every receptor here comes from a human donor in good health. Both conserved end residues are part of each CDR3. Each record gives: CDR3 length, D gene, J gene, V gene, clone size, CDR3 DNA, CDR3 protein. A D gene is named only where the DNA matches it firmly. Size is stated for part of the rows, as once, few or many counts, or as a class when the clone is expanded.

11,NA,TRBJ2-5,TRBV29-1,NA,TGCAGCGGAGGAGAGCAAGAGACCCAGTACTTC,CSGGEQETQYF
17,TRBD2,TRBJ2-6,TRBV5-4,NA,TGTGCCAGCAGTCAGCGGGGGGGGGTGACTGGGGCCAACGTCCTGACTTTC,CASSQRGGVTGANVLTF
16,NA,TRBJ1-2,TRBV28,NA,TGTGCCAGCTCAAAATTCCGGGGGGATATGGACTATGGCTACACCTTC,CASSKFRGDMDYGYTF
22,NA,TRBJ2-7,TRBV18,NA,TGTGCCAGCTCACCTCCCCGGACAGGGCTCGTCTCGCCCTCGGGGGGATCCTACGAGCAGTACTTC,CASSPPRTGLVSPSGGSYEQYF
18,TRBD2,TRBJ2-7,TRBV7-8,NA,TGTGCCAGCAGCCGAAGCGGGTTAGCGGGGCAGTCTCCCCGCGGGCAGTACTTC,CASSRSGLAGQSPRGQYF
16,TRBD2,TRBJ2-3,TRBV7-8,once,TGTGCCAGCAGCCTCGAGCGGCTAGCGGGGGGAAATACGCAGTATTTT,CASSLERLAGGNTQYF
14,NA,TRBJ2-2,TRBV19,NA,TGTGCCAGTAGTCCGACAGGGAACACCGGGGAGCTGTTTTTT,CASSPTGNTGELFF
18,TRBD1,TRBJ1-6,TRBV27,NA,TGTGCCAGCAGTCCCATTTCGACAGGGGTTACCTATAATTCACCCCTCCACTTT,CASSPISTGVTYNSPLHF
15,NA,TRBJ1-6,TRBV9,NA,TGTGCCAGCAGCGTAGAGGAGGGTACCGTGTCGACCCTCCACTTT,CASSVEEGTVSTLHF
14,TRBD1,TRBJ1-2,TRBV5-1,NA,TGCGCCAGCAGCTTGGGAGGGGACAGCTATGGCTACACCTTC,CASSLGGDSYGYTF
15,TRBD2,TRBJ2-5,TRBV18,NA,TGTGCCAGCTCACCGTCCAGGACTAGACAAGAGACCCAGTACTTC,CASSPSRTRQETQYF
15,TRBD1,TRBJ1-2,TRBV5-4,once,TGTGCCAGCAGCTTGAAGGCAGGGGGCGACTATGGCTACACCTTC,CASSLKAGGDYGYTF
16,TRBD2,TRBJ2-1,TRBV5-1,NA,TGCGCCAGCAGGCCCGGGAGCGGGAGCTCCTACAATGAGCAGTTCTTC,CASRPGSGSSYNEQFF
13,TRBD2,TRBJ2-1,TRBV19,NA,TGTGCCAGCCGAACTAGCGGGGGAGGACAGCAGTTCTTC,CASRTSGGGQQFF
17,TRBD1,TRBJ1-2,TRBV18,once,TGTGCCAGCTCACGAACGTTCGGACAGGGGGCGCAGTATGGCTACACCTTC,CASSRTFGQGAQYGYTF
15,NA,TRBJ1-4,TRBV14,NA,TGTGCCAGCAGCCAAGTACGCGAACGGGGTGAAAAACTGTTTTTT,CASSQVRERGEKLFF
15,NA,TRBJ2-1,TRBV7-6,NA,TGTGCCAGCAGCCCTCTACGGGCTAGCGACAATGAGCAGTTCTTC,CASSPLRASDNEQFF
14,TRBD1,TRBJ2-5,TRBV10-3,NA,TGTGCCATCACCAGGACAGGGAGCGATGGGACCCAGTACTTC,CAITRTGSDGTQYF
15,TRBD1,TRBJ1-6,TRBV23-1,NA,TGCGCCAGCAGTCAACACAGGGACAGCGATTCACCCCTCCACTTT,CASSQHRDSDSPLHF
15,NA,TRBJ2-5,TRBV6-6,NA,TGTGCCAGCAGTTACTCGAGGACAGTTGATGGGTCCCAGTACTTC,CASSYSRTVDGSQYF
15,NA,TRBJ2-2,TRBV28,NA,TGTGCCAGCAGGCCCACGGGGGAAGGAGAAAGGGAGCTGTTTTTT,CASRPTGEGERELFF
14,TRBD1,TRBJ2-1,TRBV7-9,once,TGTGCCAGCAGCTTCCCCGGACAGGGGTATGAGCAGTTCTTC,CASSFPGQGYEQFF
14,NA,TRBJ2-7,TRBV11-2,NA,TGTGCCAGCAGCTTAGGCCCAGACAGTTACGAGCAGTACTTC,CASSLGPDSYEQYF
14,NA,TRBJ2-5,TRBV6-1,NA,TGTGCCAGCAGTGGAGGGGGTAACCAAGAGACCCAGTACTTC,CASSGGGNQETQYF
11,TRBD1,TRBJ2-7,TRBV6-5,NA,TGTGCCAGCAGTGTACAGGGGGAGCAGTACTTC,CASSVQGEQYF
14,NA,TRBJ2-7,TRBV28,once,TGTGCCAGCAGTTCAGGGGCCAATCCCTACGAGCAGTACTTC,CASSSGANPYEQYF
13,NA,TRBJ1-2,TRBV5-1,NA,TGCGCCAGCAGCTTGGGGGCAAACTATGGCTACACCTTC,CASSLGANYGYTF
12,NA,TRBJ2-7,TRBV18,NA,TGTGCCAGCTCTCTCAGGGAAGGCGAGCAGTACTTC,CASSLREGEQYF
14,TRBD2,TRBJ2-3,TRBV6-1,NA,TGTGCCAGCAGTGAATTGCAGGGAGGGGATACGCAGTATTTT,CASSELQGGDTQYF
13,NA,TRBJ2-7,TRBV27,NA,TGTGCCAGCAGTTTGAACACCCCCTACGAGCAGTACTTC,CASSLNTPYEQYF
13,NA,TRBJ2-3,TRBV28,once,TGTGCCAGCAGTCCGGGAGAGAGAGATACGCAGTATTTT,CASSPGERDTQYF
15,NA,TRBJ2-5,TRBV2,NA,TGTGCCAGCAGTGAAGATAGGGGGATCCAAGAGACCCAGTACTTC,CASSEDRGIQETQYF
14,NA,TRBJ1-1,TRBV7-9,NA,TGTGCCAGCAGCCAGCGTCAACCGGACATTGAAGCTTTCTTT,CASSQRQPDIEAFF
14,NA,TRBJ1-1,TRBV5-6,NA,TGTGCCAGCAGCTTGCAGGGGCTGGTCACTGAAGCTTTCTTT,CASSLQGLVTEAFF
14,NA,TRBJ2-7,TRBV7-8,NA,TGTGCCAGCAGCTACGGGACACCCGAGGGTAGGCAGTACTTC,CASSYGTPEGRQYF
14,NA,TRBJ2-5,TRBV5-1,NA,TGCGCCAGCAGCCGGGGGACAGCTCAAGAGACCCAGTACTTC,CASSRGTAQETQYF
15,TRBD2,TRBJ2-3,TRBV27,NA,TGTGCCAGCAGTTTTTGGGGCGGGAGCAGGGATACGCAGTATTTT,CASSFWGGSRDTQYF
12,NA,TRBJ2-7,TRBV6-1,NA,TGTGCCAGCAGAAGCCCAGGCTACGAGCAGTACTTC,CASRSPGYEQYF
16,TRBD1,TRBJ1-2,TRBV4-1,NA,TGCGCCAGCAGACAGGTAGAGAGGGGACAGAACTATGGCTACACCTTC,CASRQVERGQNYGYTF
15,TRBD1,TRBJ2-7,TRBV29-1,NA,TGCAGCGCCGGACAGTCCGGGACAGGCTCCTACGAGCAGTACTTC,CSAGQSGTGSYEQYF
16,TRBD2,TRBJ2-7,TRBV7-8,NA,TGTGCCAGCAGCAACCCGGACGGACTAGTCGCCTACGAGCAGTACTTC,CASSNPDGLVAYEQYF
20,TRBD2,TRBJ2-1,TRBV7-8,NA,TGTGCCAGCAGTTCGATCGGGACTAGCGGGGTACTGAGCTCCTACAATGAGCAGTTCTTC,CASSSIGTSGVLSSYNEQFF
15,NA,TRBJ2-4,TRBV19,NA,TGTGCCAGTAGTATCGAGGGTCGGGGGATAAACATTCAGTACTTC,CASSIEGRGINIQYF
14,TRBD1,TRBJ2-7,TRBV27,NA,TGTGCCAGCAGTTTAGACAGGGGTATTTCCGAGCAGTACTTC,CASSLDRGISEQYF
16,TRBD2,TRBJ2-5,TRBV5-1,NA,TGCGCCAGCAGCTTGGGACTAGCGGGGGGTAGGGAGACCCAGTACTTC,CASSLGLAGGRETQYF
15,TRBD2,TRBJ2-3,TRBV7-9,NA,TGTGCCAGCAGCTCCGGGACTAGCGGGACAGATACGCAGTATTTT,CASSSGTSGTDTQYF
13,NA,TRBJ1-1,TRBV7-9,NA,TGTGCCAGCAGCTCGGGGGTGAGCACTGAAGCTTTCTTT,CASSSGVSTEAFF
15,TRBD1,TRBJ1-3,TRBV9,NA,TGTGCCAGCAGCCTTTCAGGGGGCTCTGGAAACACCATATATTTT,CASSLSGGSGNTIYF
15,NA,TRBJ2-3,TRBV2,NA,TGTGCCAGCAGTGAGGACAGCCGGATCACAGATACGCAGTATTTT,CASSEDSRITDTQYF
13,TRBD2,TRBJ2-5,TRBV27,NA,TGTGCCAGCAGCCGGGGGGGACAAGAGACCCAGTACTTC,CASSRGGQETQYF